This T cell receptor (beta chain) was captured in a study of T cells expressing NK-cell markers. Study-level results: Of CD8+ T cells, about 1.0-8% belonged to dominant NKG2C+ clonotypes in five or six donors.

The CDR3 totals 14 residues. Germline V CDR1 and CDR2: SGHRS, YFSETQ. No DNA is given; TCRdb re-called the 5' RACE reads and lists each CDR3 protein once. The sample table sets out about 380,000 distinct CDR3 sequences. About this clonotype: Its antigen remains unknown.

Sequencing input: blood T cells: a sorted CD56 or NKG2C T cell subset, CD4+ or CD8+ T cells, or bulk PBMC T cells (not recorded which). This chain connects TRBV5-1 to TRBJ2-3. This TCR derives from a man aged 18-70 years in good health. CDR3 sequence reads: CASRTGSSTDTQYF. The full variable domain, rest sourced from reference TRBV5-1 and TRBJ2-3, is KAGVTQTPRYLIKTRGQQVTLSCSPISGHRSVSWYQQTPGQGLQFLFEYFSETQRNKGNFPGRFSGRQFSNSRSEMNVSTLELGDSALYLCASRTGSSTDTQYFGPGTRLTVL.